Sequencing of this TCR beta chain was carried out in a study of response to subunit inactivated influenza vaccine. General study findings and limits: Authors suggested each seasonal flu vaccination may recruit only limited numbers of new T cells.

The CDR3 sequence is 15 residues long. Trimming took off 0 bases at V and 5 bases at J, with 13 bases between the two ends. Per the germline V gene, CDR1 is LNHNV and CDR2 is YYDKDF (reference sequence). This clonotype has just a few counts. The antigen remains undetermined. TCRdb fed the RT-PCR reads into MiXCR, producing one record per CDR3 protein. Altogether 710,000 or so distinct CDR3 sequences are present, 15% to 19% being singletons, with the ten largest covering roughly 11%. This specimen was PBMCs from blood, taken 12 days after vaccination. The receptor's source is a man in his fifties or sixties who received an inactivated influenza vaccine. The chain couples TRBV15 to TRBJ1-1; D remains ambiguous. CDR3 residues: CATSRDRKLGTEAFF. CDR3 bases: TGTGCCACCAGCAGAGATCGCAAGCTCGGAACTGAAGCTTTCTTT. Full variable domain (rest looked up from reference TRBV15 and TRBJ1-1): DAMVIQNPRYQVTQFGKPVTLSCSQTLNHNVMYWYQQKSSQAPKLLFHYYDKDFNNEADTPDNFQSRRPNTSFCFLDIRSPGLGDTAMYLCATSRDRKLGTEAFFGQGTRLTVV.